This T cell receptor beta chain was captured in a study of neurological immune-mediated disorders. Study at large: Of the approximately 34 patients who had multiple sclerosis, around 30 had the relapsing-remitting form and 3 had the secondary progressive form. The study's findings and limits: Across subjects, expanded clones had no CDR3 amino acid sequences in common, pointing to private repertoires in all groups. The multiple sclerosis repertoire cluster was not associated with any clinical or MRI feature.

This clonotype has ten or more counts. The antigen is not known. The CDR3 consists of 18 residues. J was trimmed by 0 bases and V by 3 bases; bases with no gene match: 14. CDR1 is SGHKS and CDR2 is YYEKEE in the germline V gene (reference sequence). cDNA synthesis was performed by 5'RACE with 10-nucleotide random UMIs. TCRdb passed the 5' RACE reads through MiXCR, listing each CDR3 protein once. Counted here are tens of thousands of distinct CDR3 sequences, about 5.5% occurring once; the ten biggest clones make up around 2.3%. V and J are TRBV5-5 and TRBJ1-1; 7 bases fit TRBD1. The sample was PBMCs. This TCR was recovered from a woman aged 25 to 39 with multiple sclerosis. CDR3 in DNA: TGTGCCAGCAGCTCCGGGGGAGGGGGCGCCGGAATGAACACTGAAGCTTTCTTT. Translated, it gives CASSSGGGGAGMNTEAFF.